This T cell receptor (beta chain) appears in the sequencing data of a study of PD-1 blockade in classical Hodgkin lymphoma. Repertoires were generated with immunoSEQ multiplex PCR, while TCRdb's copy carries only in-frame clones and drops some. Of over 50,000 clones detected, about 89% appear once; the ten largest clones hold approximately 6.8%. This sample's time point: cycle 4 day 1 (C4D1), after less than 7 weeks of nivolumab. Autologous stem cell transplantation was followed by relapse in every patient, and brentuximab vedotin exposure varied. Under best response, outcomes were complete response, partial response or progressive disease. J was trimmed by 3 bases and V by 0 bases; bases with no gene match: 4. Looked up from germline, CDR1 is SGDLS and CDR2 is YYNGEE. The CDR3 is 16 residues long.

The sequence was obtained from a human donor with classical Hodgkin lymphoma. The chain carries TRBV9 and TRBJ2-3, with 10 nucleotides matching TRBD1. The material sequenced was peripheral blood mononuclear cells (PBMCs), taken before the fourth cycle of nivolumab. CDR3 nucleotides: TGTGCCAGCAGCGTAGAGGGGACAGGGGTGACAGATACGCAGTATTTT. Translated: CASSVEGTGVTDTQYF.